This is a list of T cell receptor beta chains from one sample in a study of regulatory and conventional T cells in RAG deficiency. Using immunoSEQ multiplex PCR, the repertoire was profiled, and TCRdb retains in-frame clones only, with some absent. The sample has around 29,000 clones, approximately 96% seen once. These same data were also listed under a study on regulatory T cells.

The specimen was CD25- CD4+ T cells sorted from blood. The receptors stem from a human donor in good health. Both conserved end residues are part of each CDR3. Fields, in order: J gene, D gene, V gene, clone size, CDR3 protein, CDR3 DNA. D genes are given only for firm matches. Where a row states a size, it is once, few, many or the class of an expanded clone; other rows omit it.

>TRBJ1-1|-|TRBV7-7|-
CASSTNMNTEAFF
TGTGCTAGCTCCACAAACATGAACACTGAAGCTTTCTTT
>TRBJ1-2|-|TRBV5-4|-
CASSLGGQSYGYTF
TGTGCCAGCAGCTTGGGGGGGCAGAGCTATGGCTACACCTTC
>TRBJ1-5|TRBD1|TRBV4-1|once
CASSQAVRDRGLIFAQPQHF
TGCGCCAGCAGCCAAGCGGTGCGGGACAGGGGGCTTATCTTCGCTCAGCCCCAGCATTTT
>TRBJ2-3|-|TRBV18|-
CASSQFGHRDADTQYF
TGTGCCAGCTCACAATTCGGACATAGGGATGCGGATACGCAGTATTTT
>TRBJ2-1|-|TRBV5-6|-
CASSSQSYEQFF
TGTGCCAGCAGCTCTCAGTCTTATGAGCAGTTCTTC
>TRBJ1-5|-|TRBV30|-
CAWSVRGPHNQPQHF
TGTGCCTGGAGTGTGAGAGGGCCACACAATCAGCCCCAGCATTTT
>TRBJ1-5|TRBD1|TRBV7-8|-
CASSLMPGQGVQPQHF
TGTGCCAGCAGCTTAATGCCCGGACAGGGGGTTCAGCCCCAGCATTTT
>TRBJ1-6|TRBD1|TRBV7-9|-
CASSVGQTLSPLHF
TGTGCCAGCAGCGTGGGACAGACCCTTTCACCCCTCCACTTT
>TRBJ2-5|-|TRBV5-6|-
CASSLWTDASQETQYF
TGTGCCAGCAGCTTATGGACAGACGCCTCCCAAGAGACCCAGTACTTC
>TRBJ2-3|-|TRBV10-3|few
CAIAGTSLTDTQYF
TGTGCCATCGCCGGCACTAGCCTCACAGATACGCAGTATTTT
>TRBJ1-5|-|TRBV6-1|-
CASNGGGLSNQPQHF
TGTGCCAGCAATGGGGGGGGCTTAAGCAATCAGCCCCAGCATTTT
>TRBJ1-6|-|TRBV5-4|-
CASSLLGSPLHF
TGTGCCAGCAGCTTGCTGGGCTCACCCCTCCACTTT
>TRBJ2-5|-|TRBV7-9|-
CASSSTRYQETQYF
TGTGCCAGCAGTTCGACACGGTACCAAGAGACCCAGTACTTC
>TRBJ2-1|TRBD2|TRBV4-1|-
CASSQAAGGLSTYNEQFF
TGCGCCAGCAGCCAAGCGGCGGGGGGGCTTTCTACCTACAATGAGCAGTTCTTC
>TRBJ2-4|-|TRBV10-3|-
CAISEAVGARSLYF
TGTGCCATCAGTGAGGCCGTGGGAGCCCGATCTCTCTACTTC
>TRBJ2-3|-|TRBV4-3|-
CASSQGIGTPKSTDTQYF
TGCGCCAGCAGCCAAGGAATTGGGACACCTAAATCCACAGATACGCAGTATTTT
>TRBJ2-2|-|TRBV7-5|-
CARSLRHLGGHTGELFF
TGTGCCAGAAGCTTAAGGCACCTCGGGGGGCACACCGGGGAGCTGTTTTTT
>TRBJ2-2|-|TRBV18|-
CASSPPSIVRTGELFF
TGTGCCAGCTCACCACCGAGTATCGTACGCACCGGGGAGCTGTTTTTT
>TRBJ2-5|-|TRBV18|-
CASSPSVGETQYF
TGTGCCAGCTCACCTTCGGTCGGAGAGACCCAGTACTTC
>TRBJ1-2|TRBD1|TRBV7-3|-
CASSYGTVYGYTF
TGTGCCAGCAGCTATGGGACAGTCTATGGCTACACCTTC
>TRBJ2-7|-|TRBV18|once
CASSPPGQGYYEQYF
TGTGCCAGCTCACCACCGGGGCAGGGATACTACGAGCAGTACTTC
>TRBJ2-1|TRBD2|TRBV6-5|-
CASSPSGRGHEQFF
TGTGCCAGCAGCCCGAGCGGGAGGGGGCATGAGCAGTTCTTC
>TRBJ2-5|TRBD2|TRBV29-1|-
CSLGEGETQYF
TGCAGCCTCGGGGAGGGGGAGACCCAGTACTTC
>TRBJ2-1|-|TRBV18|-
CASSQRSQGHEQFF
TGTGCCAGCTCACAACGGTCTCAGGGTCATGAGCAGTTCTTC
>TRBJ2-7|-|TRBV28|-
CASSLMAGPYEQYF
TGTGCCAGCAGTTTAATGGCAGGGCCCTACGAGCAGTACTTC
>TRBJ1-3|-|TRBV6-6|-
CASSYFRQISGNTIYF
TGTGCCAGCAGTTACTTTAGACAGATCTCTGGAAACACCATATATTTT
>TRBJ1-2|TRBD1|TRBV5-1|-
CASSFDRGLREDGYTF
TGCGCCAGCAGCTTTGACAGGGGTTTACGGGAAGATGGCTACACCTTC
>TRBJ1-1|TRBD1|TRBV27|-
CASSPETGGLNRNTEAFF
TGTGCCAGCAGTCCCGAGACAGGGGGCCTTAATAGGAACACTGAAGCTTTCTTT
>TRBJ1-5|TRBD1|TRBV2|-
CASRGQGGNQPQHF
TGTGCCAGCAGAGGACAGGGCGGCAATCAGCCCCAGCATTTT
>TRBJ2-6|TRBD1|TRBV5-1|-
CASSFLGQVFSGANVLTF
TGCGCCAGCAGCTTCCTTGGACAGGTTTTCTCTGGGGCCAACGTCCTGACTTTC
>TRBJ1-2|TRBD1|TRBV11-2|-
CASSRLTGAGSYTF
TGTGCCAGCAGCCGTCTTACAGGGGCCGGAAGCTACACCTTC
>TRBJ2-3|-|TRBV30|-
CAWSLGQVVTDTQYF
TGTGCCTGGAGTCTGGGGCAGGTCGTCACAGATACGCAGTATTTT
>TRBJ1-1|-|TRBV7-9|-
CASRIQGRKDTEAFF
TGTGCCAGCAGGATACAGGGTAGGAAAGACACTGAAGCTTTCTTT
>TRBJ1-5|-|TRBV30|-
CAWTGGSEEPQHF
TGTGCCTGGACCGGAGGGTCTGAGGAGCCCCAGCATTTT
>TRBJ2-1|-|TRBV29-1|-
CSVAGASYNEQFF
TGCAGCGTTGCAGGGGCCTCCTACAATGAGCAGTTCTTC
>TRBJ2-3|-|TRBV28|-
CASSLEFSTDTQYF
TGTGCCAGCAGTTTAGAGTTTAGCACAGATACGCAGTATTTT
>TRBJ2-7|-|TRBV5-1|-
CASSFQGPYEQYF
TGCGCCAGCAGCTTCCAGGGGCCCTACGAGCAGTACTTC
>TRBJ1-1|-|TRBV6-1|-
CASSETRASGWTEAFF
TGTGCCAGCAGTGAGACCCGGGCCTCGGGGTGGACTGAAGCTTTCTTT
>TRBJ2-3|TRBD2|TRBV4-1|-
CASSQEGLGADTQYF
TGCGCCAGCAGCCAAGAGGGACTAGGCGCAGATACGCAGTATTTT
>TRBJ2-7|TRBD2|TRBV28|-
CASSFTSGRTYEQYF
TGTGCCAGCAGTTTTACTAGCGGGAGGACCTACGAGCAGTACTTC
>TRBJ2-3|TRBD2|TRBV6-6|once
CASSSGLAGLDTQYF
TGTGCCAGCAGTTCGGGACTAGCGGGGTTGGATACGCAGTATTTT
>TRBJ1-1|-|TRBV28|-
CASSSPSKGRNTEAFF
TGTGCCAGCAGCTCCCCGTCGAAGGGGCGGAACACTGAAGCTTTCTTT
>TRBJ2-7|TRBD1|TRBV9|-
CASSVGLGQGLGEQYF
TGTGCCAGCAGCGTGGGATTGGGACAGGGGCTTGGGGAGCAGTACTTC
>TRBJ1-4|-|TRBV5-1|-
CASSPGQHATNEKLFF
TGCGCCAGCAGCCCAGGACAGCATGCAACTAATGAAAAACTGTTTTTT
>TRBJ1-3|-|TRBV10-3|-
CAISGGTDSGNTIYF
TGTGCCATCAGTGGGGGGACTGACTCTGGAAACACCATATATTTT
>TRBJ2-5|TRBD2|TRBV5-4|-
CASSLPGGARETQYF
TGTGCCAGCAGCTTGCCCGGGGGGGCTCGCGAGACCCAGTACTTC
>TRBJ2-1|-|TRBV5-1|-
CASNDGGTANNEQFF
TGCGCCAGCAACGATGGGGGGACAGCAAACAATGAGCAGTTCTTC
>TRBJ2-3|-|TRBV5-4|-
CASSWFRGSTDTQYF
TGTGCCAGCAGCTGGTTTAGGGGGAGCACAGATACGCAGTATTTT
>TRBJ1-3|-|TRBV18|few
CASSPYPAGESSGNTIYF
TGTGCCAGCTCACCTTACCCGGCAGGGGAGAGCTCTGGAAACACCATATATTTT
>TRBJ2-7|TRBD2|TRBV7-2|-
CASSQLAGGPVEQYF
TGTGCCAGCAGCCAACTAGCGGGGGGGCCGGTAGAGCAGTACTTC